This T cell receptor (beta chain) was observed in a study of T cells after yellow fever vaccination. 5'RACE template switching added a universal primer site and UMIs to TCR cDNA. TCRdb recomputed calls from the 5' RACE reads with MiXCR, one row per CDR3 protein. The repertoire holds 200,000 to 300,000 distinct CDR3 sequences, with less than 8.5% as singletons. Germline-derived CDR1 and CDR2 are DFQATT and SNEGSKA (reference sequence). V shed 6 bases, J shed 5 bases, and the junction held 3 bases outside the gene matches. The CDR3 length is 12 residues. This sequence joins TRBV20-1 and TRBJ1-4; 7 bases match TRBD1. The clonotype was recovered from a man aged 30 to 45 who received the YFV17D yellow fever vaccine. The sample in question was CD4+ T cells sorted from PBMCs, obtained 15 days after the yellow fever booster vaccination. This chain's CDR3 is CSAPGQNEKLFF. CDR3 DNA sequence: TGCAGTGCACCGGGACAGAATGAAAAACTGTTTTTT.